This is a list of T cell receptor beta chains from one sample in a study of blood T cells in healthy people across ages. From the 5' RACE reads, TCRdb called clonotypes with MiXCR, one entry per CDR3 protein. The repertoire holds approximately 2,000,000 distinct CDR3 sequences, 39% seen once, with 23% in the top ten. Sequenced input: blood. These receptor sequences come from a human donor in good health. CDR3s include the opening cysteine and the closing phenylalanine or tryptophan. A D gene is named only where the DNA matches it firmly. For some rows the clone size is stated as once, few or many, or as a class when expanded; others skip it.

D gene: TRBD2
clone size: many
J gene: TRBJ2-5
V gene: TRBV6-2/TRBV6-3
CDR3 protein: CASRSAGVETQYF
CDR3 DNA: TGTGCCAGCAGATCCGCGGGGGTAGAGACCCAGTACTTC

D gene: TRBD2
clone size: once
J gene: TRBJ2-5
V gene: TRBV3-1
CDR3 protein: CASSPGTSGAWAQYF
CDR3 DNA: TGTGCCAGCAGCCCCGGGACTAGCGGGGCGTGGGCCCAGTACTTC

D gene: TRBD1
clone size: few
J gene: TRBJ2-7
V gene: TRBV20-1
CDR3 protein: CSASPSRGFSYEQYF
CDR3 DNA: TGCAGTGCTAGCCCCTCCAGGGGGTTCTCCTACGAGCAGTACTTC

D gene: -
clone size: -
J gene: TRBJ1-2
V gene: TRBV4-2
CDR3 protein: CASSQNQGDYGYTF
CDR3 DNA: TGTGCCAGCAGCCAAAACCAGGGTGACTATGGCTACACCTTC

D gene: -
clone size: few
J gene: TRBJ2-4
V gene: TRBV5-6
CDR3 protein: CASSLYAVNIQYF
CDR3 DNA: TGTGCCAGCAGCTTGTATGCAGTAAACATTCAGTACTTC

D gene: -
clone size: -
J gene: TRBJ2-3
V gene: TRBV20-1
CDR3 protein: CSARGFTQSMDTQYF
CDR3 DNA: TGCAGTGCTAGGGGGTTTACCCAGAGTATGGATACGCAGTATTTT

D gene: TRBD1
clone size: -
J gene: TRBJ2-3
V gene: TRBV4-3
CDR3 protein: CASSHPYQGADMQYF
CDR3 DNA: TGCGCCAGCAGCCACCCCTATCAGGGGGCAGATATGCAGTATTTT

D gene: -
clone size: -
J gene: TRBJ1-5
V gene: TRBV6-2/TRBV6-3
CDR3 protein: CASRRQPPSYQHF
CDR3 DNA: TGTGCCAGCAGAAGACAGCCGCCAAGCTACCAGCATTTT

D gene: -
clone size: -
J gene: TRBJ2-3
V gene: TRBV12-3/TRBV12-4
CDR3 protein: CASSPPSVTQYF
CDR3 DNA: TGTGCCAGCAGTCCCCCGAGCGTGACGCAGTATTTT

D gene: TRBD1
clone size: -
J gene: TRBJ2-3
V gene: TRBV29-1
CDR3 protein: CSVDGTGSTDTRYF
CDR3 DNA: TGCAGCGTTGACGGGACAGGGTCGACAGATACGCGGTATTTT

D gene: -
clone size: few
J gene: TRBJ2-1
V gene: TRBV24-1
CDR3 protein: CATSDLNAEDYNEQFF
CDR3 DNA: TGTGCCACCAGCGATTTGAATGCGGAGGATTACAATGAGCAGTTCTTC

D gene: -
clone size: once
J gene: TRBJ2-5
V gene: TRBV28
CDR3 protein: CASSPTQARQYF
CDR3 DNA: TGTGCCAGCAGTCCCACACAGGCGCGGCAGTACTTC

D gene: -
clone size: -
J gene: TRBJ1-4
V gene: TRBV12-3/TRBV12-4
CDR3 protein: CASSFNYETWVNEKLFF
CDR3 DNA: TGTGCCAGCAGTTTTAATTATGAGACCTGGGTGAATGAAAAACTGTTTTTT

D gene: -
clone size: few
J gene: TRBJ2-7
V gene: TRBV24-1
CDR3 protein: CATSGGGSYEQYF
CDR3 DNA: TGTGCCACCAGTGGAGGAGGCTCCTACGAGCAGTACTTC

D gene: -
clone size: -
J gene: TRBJ2-1
V gene: TRBV7-2
CDR3 protein: CASSWGISSYSEQFF
CDR3 DNA: TGTGCCAGCAGCTGGGGTATAAGCTCCTACAGTGAGCAGTTCTTC

D gene: TRBD1
clone size: -
J gene: TRBJ1-2
V gene: TRBV7-9
CDR3 protein: CASSPHRDRGPGYTF
CDR3 DNA: TGTGCCAGCAGCCCTCACCGGGACAGGGGGCCTGGCTACACCTTC

D gene: TRBD2
clone size: -
J gene: TRBJ2-1
V gene: TRBV4-3
CDR3 protein: CASSRSGTSRGNEQFF
CDR3 DNA: TGCGCCAGCAGCCGCTCCGGGACTAGCAGGGGCAATGAGCAGTTCTTC

D gene: TRBD1
clone size: few
J gene: TRBJ1-1
V gene: TRBV2
CDR3 protein: CASWPDRDDTEAFF
CDR3 DNA: TGTGCCAGCTGGCCGGACAGGGACGACACTGAAGCTTTCTTT

D gene: -
clone size: -
J gene: TRBJ2-4
V gene: TRBV15
CDR3 protein: CATSRAEGGLAKNIQYF
CDR3 DNA: TGTGCCACCAGCAGAGCAGAAGGTGGGCTAGCCAAAAACATTCAGTACTTC

D gene: TRBD2
clone size: -
J gene: TRBJ2-5
V gene: TRBV7-3
CDR3 protein: CASSPRGLAGTETQYF
CDR3 DNA: TGTGCCAGCAGCCCCCGGGGACTAGCGGGGACTGAGACCCAGTACTTC

D gene: TRBD1
clone size: -
J gene: TRBJ2-7
V gene: TRBV2
CDR3 protein: CASRDRGGTYEQYF
CDR3 DNA: TGTGCCAGCAGGGACAGGGGAGGGACCTACGAGCAGTACTTC

D gene: -
clone size: -
J gene: TRBJ2-3
V gene: TRBV9
CDR3 protein: CASSVHSDFADTQYF
CDR3 DNA: TGTGCCAGCAGCGTGCACAGCGATTTTGCAGATACGCAGTATTTT

D gene: -
clone size: few
J gene: TRBJ1-2
V gene: TRBV11-1
CDR3 protein: CASSLGGRNFYGYTF
CDR3 DNA: TGTGCCAGCAGCTTAGGCGGCAGAAATTTCTATGGCTACACCTTC

D gene: -
clone size: -
J gene: TRBJ2-2
V gene: TRBV4-3
CDR3 protein: CASSTQLNTGELFF
CDR3 DNA: TGCGCCAGCAGCACACAGTTGAACACCGGGGAGCTGTTTTTT

D gene: TRBD1
clone size: -
J gene: TRBJ2-3
V gene: TRBV9
CDR3 protein: CASSVGGQGPTDTQYF
CDR3 DNA: TGTGCCAGCAGCGTCGGAGGACAGGGGCCCACAGATACGCAGTATTTT

D gene: TRBD2
clone size: -
J gene: TRBJ2-3
V gene: TRBV7-9
CDR3 protein: CASSSGLAGGPNPPDTQYF
CDR3 DNA: TGTGCCAGCAGCTCGGGACTAGCGGGGGGGCCGAATCCCCCGGATACGCAGTATTTT

D gene: -
clone size: few
J gene: TRBJ2-3
V gene: TRBV7-9
CDR3 protein: CASSLGRGAPASSTDTQYF
CDR3 DNA: TGTGCCAGCAGCTTAGGTCGGGGGGCTCCTGCCTCGAGCACAGATACGCAGTATTTT